This T cell receptor beta chain was captured in a study of control samples from healthy donors and cancer patients. Produced via immunoSEQ multiplex PCR; TCRdb's table is partial and in-frame only. The data contain 60,000 to 75,000 clones, over 85% of them singletons. Per germline, CDR1 SNHLY and CDR2 FYNNEI. V lost 9 bases and J 0 bases, leaving 18 bases between the germline ends. This CDR3 is 16 amino acids long. The sample consisted of PBMCs. The chain carries TRBV2 and TRBJ2-1; a weak D match, TRBD1 (6 bases). The source of this sequence is a man aged 55 to 69 with colorectal cancer. The CDR3 is CARQGPTPSSYNEQFF. CDR3 nucleotides: TGTGCCAGACAGGGCCCAACCCCGAGCTCCTACAATGAGCAGTTCTTC.